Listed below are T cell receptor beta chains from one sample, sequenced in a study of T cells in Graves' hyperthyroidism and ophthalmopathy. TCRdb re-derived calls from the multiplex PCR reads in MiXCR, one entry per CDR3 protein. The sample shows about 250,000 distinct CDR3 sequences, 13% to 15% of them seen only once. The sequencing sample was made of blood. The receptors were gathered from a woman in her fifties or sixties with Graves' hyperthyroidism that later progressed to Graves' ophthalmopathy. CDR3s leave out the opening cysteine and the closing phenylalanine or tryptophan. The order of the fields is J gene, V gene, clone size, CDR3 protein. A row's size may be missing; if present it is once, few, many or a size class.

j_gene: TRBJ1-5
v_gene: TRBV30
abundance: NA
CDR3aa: AWSDSDNQPQH

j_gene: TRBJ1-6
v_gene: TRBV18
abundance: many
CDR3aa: ASSPMDRGNSPLH

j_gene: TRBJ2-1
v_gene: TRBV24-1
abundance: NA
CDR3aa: ATSRPRSNEQF

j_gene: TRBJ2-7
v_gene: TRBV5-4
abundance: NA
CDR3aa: ASSRGGAGGSVNEQY

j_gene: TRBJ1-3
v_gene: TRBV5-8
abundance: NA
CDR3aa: ASSLPIDRVGNTIY

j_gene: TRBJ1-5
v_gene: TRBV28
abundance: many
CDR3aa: ASSTTGTKGPQH

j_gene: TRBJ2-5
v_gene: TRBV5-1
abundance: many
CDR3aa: ATRSSGAFQETQY

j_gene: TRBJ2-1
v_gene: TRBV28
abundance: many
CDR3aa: ASSLVDREVEQF

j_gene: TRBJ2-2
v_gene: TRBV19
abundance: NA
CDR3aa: ASSIGYLAGAGELF

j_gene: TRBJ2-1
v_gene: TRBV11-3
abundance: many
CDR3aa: ASSLARNEQF

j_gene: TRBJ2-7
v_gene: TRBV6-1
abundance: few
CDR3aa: ASSQTRLADSYEQY

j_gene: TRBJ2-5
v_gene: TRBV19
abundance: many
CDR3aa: ASSIRGRGSQETQY

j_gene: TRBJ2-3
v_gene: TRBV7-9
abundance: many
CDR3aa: ASSLVREADTQY

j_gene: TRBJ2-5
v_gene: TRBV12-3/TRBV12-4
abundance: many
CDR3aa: ASSPRGGQETQY

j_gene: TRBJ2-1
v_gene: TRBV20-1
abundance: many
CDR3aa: SANSGTGYNEQF

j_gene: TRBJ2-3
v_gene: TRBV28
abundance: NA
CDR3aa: ASSSRDGSTDTQY

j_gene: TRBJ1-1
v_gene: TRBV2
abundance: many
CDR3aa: ASSGQGNTEAF

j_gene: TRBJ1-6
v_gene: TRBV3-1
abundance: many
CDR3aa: ASSQVGPLH